A single sample gave rise to the 11 T cell receptor beta chains below, sequenced in a study of blood T cell repertoires in COVID-19. The data were produced by immunoSEQ multiplex PCR, yet TCRdb's version contains in-frame clones alone and is incomplete. The sample includes 250,000 to 300,000 clones, 75% to 90% seen only once; the top ten take 1.5%. Sequencing input: peripheral blood. The receptors were gathered from a middle-aged woman who had recovered from COVID-19.

This chain connects TRBV5-6 to TRBJ1-2; tentative D call: TRBD1 (5 bases). The ends were cut back, 4 bases at V and 3 bases at J, with 16 bases in the middle. This CDR3 contains 15 residues. Germline values: CDR1 SGHDT, CDR2 YYEEEE. The CDR3 spells CASSPRRAWDYGYTF. The CDR3 nucleotides read TGTGCCAGCAGCCCCCGCAGGGCGTGGGACTATGGCTACACCTTC.

The table lists this clone with a count of one. The chain carries TRBV5-1 and TRBJ1-1, with 9 nucleotides matching TRBD1. Germline V CDR1 and CDR2: SGHRS, YFSETQ. The CDR3 runs to 17 residues. V trimming: 0 bases; J trimming: 4 bases; junction bases outside the gene matches: 10. In DNA form, the CDR3 reads TGCGCCAGCAGCTTGGGGCCTCCGACAGGGGGGAGCACTGAAGCTTTCTTT. Translated, it gives CASSLGPPTGGSTEAFF. Filled out from reference TRBV5-1 and TRBJ1-1, the complete variable domain reads KAGVTQTPRYLIKTRGQQVTLSCSPISGHRSVSWYQQTPGQGLQFLFEYFSETQRNKGNFPGRFSGRQFSNSRSEMNVSTLELGDSALYLCASSLGPPTGGSTEAFFGQGTRLTVV.

The rearrangement links TRBV27 to TRBJ1-2, with 8 bases aligning to TRBD1. V trimming: 4 bases; J trimming: 2 bases; junction bases outside the gene matches: 12. The CDR3 is 17 residues long. Germline V gene lookup returns CDR1 MNHEY and CDR2 SMNVEV (reference sequence). DNA for the CDR3: TGTGCCAGCAGTTCTGTGGGACAGGTCATCCGGAACTATGGCTACACCTTC. Translating gives CASSSVGQVIRNYGYTF.

This rearrangement joins TRBV7-2 to TRBJ1-2, with 7 bases lining up with TRBD1. Germline V gene lookup returns CDR1 SGHTA and CDR2 FQGNSA. The CDR3 loop spans 14 amino acids. The J segment lost 4 bases and the V segment lost 1 base, leaving 3 bases of the junction unmatched. The CDR3 loop is CASSLGGDSYGYTF. The CDR3 coding sequence is TGTGCCAGCAGCTTAGGTGGGGACAGCTATGGCTACACCTTC.

The V and J genes are TRBV19 and TRBJ1-6; the D is unclear. Per germline, CDR1 LNHDA and CDR2 SQIVND (reference sequence). Trimming took 6 bases from V and 0 from J, leaving 12 bases between them. The CDR3 covers 16 residues. The CDR3 DNA is TGTGCCAGTAGCCAAACGCATAGCTCCTATAATTCACCCCTCCACTTT. Protein product: CASSQTHSSYNSPLHF.

The V call is TRBV6-5, the J call TRBJ2-3, with TRBD1 matching over 8 bases. V was clipped by 2 bases and J by 4 bases; unmatched bases: 2. Looked up from germline, CDR1 is MNHEY and CDR2 is SVGAGI. CDR3 length equals 14 residues. CDR3 sequence reads: CASSYPGGADTQYF. The CDR3 DNA is TGTGCCAGCAGTTACCCAGGGGGCGCAGATACGCAGTATTTT.

A few counts support this clone. The V gene is TRBV7-9, the J gene TRBJ1-2; no clear D gene. Germline CDR1 reads SEHNR; CDR2 reads FQNEAQ (reference sequence). V was clipped by 6 bases and J by 3 bases, with 8 bases between them. The CDR3 spans 12 residues. CDR3 amino acids: CASSGSHYGYTF. The DNA of the CDR3 is TGTGCCAGCAGTGGCAGTCACTATGGCTACACCTTC.

This clone was seen a handful of times. The junction differs from germline at one of its ends, possibly a read error. The chain is built from TRBV29-1 and TRBJ1-3; the D gene is possibly TRBD1 (5 bases). Per germline, CDR1 SQVTM and CDR2 ANQGSEA. The CDR3 contains 10 residues. The CDR3 protein is CSVERGVVDF. The CDR3 DNA sequence: TGCAGCGTAGAACGGGGGGTTGTGGATTTT.

The CDR3 reads CASSPLDNAPKNIQYF. The CDR3 DNA reads as TGTGCCAGCAGCCCGCTGGACAATGCACCCAAAAACATTCAGTACTTC. The chain couples TRBV3-1 (or the pseudogene TRBV3-2) to TRBJ2-4; the D gene is possibly TRBD1 (5 bases). The CDR3 is made up of 16 amino acids. Trimming took 4 bases from V and 2 from J, leaving 15 bases between them. Looked up from germline, CDR1 is LGHDT and CDR2 is YNNKEL (reference sequence).

The chain is built from TRBV5-1 and TRBJ2-4; tentative D call: TRBD2 (6 bases). V lost 5 bases and J lost 0, with 15 bases in between. The germline V gene has CDR1 SGHRS and CDR2 YFSETQ. The CDR3 runs 16 residues. The CDR3 loop reads CASSFGGTLAKNIQYF. The CDR3 DNA follows: TGCGCCAGCAGTTTTGGGGGGACTCTAGCCAAAAACATTCAGTACTTC.

V is TRBV3-1 (or the pseudogene TRBV3-2) and J is TRBJ1-1; the D gene is possibly TRBD1 (6 bases). Germline assignment: CDR1 LGHDT and CDR2 YNNKEL (reference sequence). There are 15 residues in the CDR3. V was pared by 0 bases and J by 10 bases, with 18 bases between. CDR3 sequence: CASSQEGAGSGVAFF. CDR3 DNA: TGTGCCAGCAGCCAAGAGGGGGCAGGATCGGGCGTAGCTTTCTTT.